These 29 T cell receptor beta chains originate from one sample sequenced in a study of T cells in Graves' hyperthyroidism and ophthalmopathy. TCR beta CDR3 regions were amplified from RNA. A first-round RT-PCR of the TCR CDR3 used the HTBI primer set. MiXCR was run by TCRdb on the multiplex PCR reads, yielding one entry per CDR3 protein. The sample records about 680,000 distinct CDR3 sequences, over 35% being singletons. The sequenced sample was blood. The origin of the receptors is a woman aged 40-49 years with Graves' hyperthyroidism.

Many counts were recorded for this clonotype. The chain recombines TRBV20-1 with TRBJ2-5, with 10 bases identical to TRBD1. Germline assignment: CDR1 DFQATT and CDR2 SNEGSKA (reference sequence). The trim removed 6 bases at V and 5 bases at J, leaving 9 bases unmatched. The CDR3 has 14 residues. The CDR3 sequence: CSAPGQGSYETQYF. In DNA, the CDR3 is TGCAGTGCACCGGGACAGGGGTCTTACGAGACCCAGTACTTC.

This clonotype was counted many times. V and J are TRBV6-1 and TRBJ1-4, with D maybe TRBD1 (5 bases). Germline lookup yields CDR1 MNHNS and CDR2 SASEGT. V was cut by 6 bases and J by 8 bases, with 7 bases left in between. The CDR3 is 11 amino acids. The CDR3 is CASSKGEKLFF. In DNA form, the CDR3 reads TGTGCCAGCAGCAAGGGGGAAAAACTGTTTTTT.

As for this clonotype: As the CDR3 is not closed by the conserved phenylalanine or tryptophan, this likely results from a read error. Because the CDR3's place on the DNA is in doubt, the DNA is left out and the CDR3 is given as listed by TCRdb. The chain uses TRBV7-2 and TRBJ2-7. Germline V gives CDR1 SGHTA, CDR2 FQGNSA. The CDR3 length equals 11 residues, ends included. The chain's CDR3 is CASSFRNERYL.

The CDR3 loop reads CASSLRDRSLSTGNTIYF. DNA for the CDR3: TGTGCCAGCAGTTTAAGGGACAGGTCCCTGTCAACTGGAAACACCATATATTTT. This chain links TRBV12-3 or TRBV12-4 with TRBJ1-3; 8 positions agree with TRBD1. The CDR3 is 18 residues long. Trimming took 2 bases from V and 2 from J; bases not matched to a gene: 11.

This clonotype was counted many times. This chain links TRBV6-2 or TRBV6-3 with TRBJ1-2; D is ambiguous. From germline, CDR1 is MNHEY and CDR2 SVGEGT. Trimming removed 7 bases from V and 2 bases from J, with 14 bases in between. This CDR3 has 14 amino acids. The CDR3 loop reads CASTDLDRNYGYTF. CDR3 DNA: TGTGCCAGCACCGACCTGGACCGAAACTATGGCTACACCTTC.

This chain joins TRBV29-1 and TRBJ2-5, with 8 bases that match TRBD1. This CDR3 comprises 10 residues. The germline V gene encodes CDR1 SQVTM and CDR2 ANQGSEA. The V gene end was trimmed by 6 bases and the J gene end by 8 bases; junction bases not matched to a gene: 2. The DNA for the CDR3 is TGCAGCGTCGGACAGGGCACCCAGTACTTC. It translates to CSVGQGTQYF.

This clonotype was counted many times. The chain couples TRBV2 to TRBJ2-7; D uncertain. V gave up 7 bases and J gave up 0 bases, with 10 bases separating them. Germline CDR1 reads SNHLY; CDR2 reads FYNNEI. The CDR3 runs 13 residues. This CDR3 is CASKVQPSYEQYF. The DNA of the CDR3 is TGTGCCAGCAAGGTGCAGCCCTCCTACGAGCAGTACTTC.

This rearrangement joins TRBV20-1 to TRBJ1-5; D is undetermined. V lost 2 bases to trimming and J lost 7 bases, with 9 bases between them. Looked up from germline, CDR1 is DFQATT and CDR2 is SNEGSKA (reference sequence). CDR3 size: 12 residues. As DNA, the CDR3 is TGCAGTGCTAGAATGGGGTACCAGCCCCAGCATTTT. It encodes CSARMGYQPQHF.

This clonotype has at least ten counts. The V call is TRBV7-2, the J call TRBJ2-7, with D possibly matching TRBD2 (5 bases). This CDR3 contains 15 residues. Germline CDR1 is SGHTA and CDR2 is FQGNSA. Trimming left V 1 base short and J 3 bases short, with 13 bases between. CDR3 nucleotide sequence: TGTGCCAGCAGCTTAGTGGGGAGCAACCTCTACGAGCAGTACTTC. It codes for CASSLVGSNLYEQYF.

This clonotype was recorded at least ten times. The V and J genes are TRBV19 and TRBJ2-6, with TRBD2 matching 11 bases. This CDR3 is built from 18 residues. The J segment lost 0 bases and the V segment lost 5 bases, leaving 6 bases of the junction unmatched. CDR1 is LNHDA, CDR2 SQIVND, per germline (reference sequence). CDR3 region: CASSLGGTSGSGANVLTF. CDR3 DNA sequence: TGTGCCAGTAGTCTTGGGGGGACTAGCGGCTCTGGGGCCAACGTCCTGACTTTC. Together with reference TRBV19 and TRBJ2-6, the CDR3 gives the full variable domain: DGGITQSPKYLFRKEGQNVTLSCEQNLNHDAMYWYRQDPGQGLRLIYYSQIVNDFQKGDIAEGYSVSREKKESFPLTVTSAQKNPTAFYLCASSLGGTSGSGANVLTFGAGSRLTVL.

The CDR3 region is CAISEDRGWKETQYF. CDR3 DNA: TGTGCCATCAGTGAGGACAGGGGATGGAAAGAGACCCAGTACTTC. The chain joins TRBV10-3 to TRBJ2-5; 8 nucleotides match TRBD1. Germline V gene lookup returns CDR1 ENHRY and CDR2 SYGVKD. The CDR3 covers 15 residues. The J segment lost 3 bases and the V segment lost 2 bases, leaving 5 bases of the junction unmatched.

This clonotype has only a few counts. The chain uses TRBV20-1 and TRBJ2-5, with D unresolved. The V end was cut by 5 bases, the J end by 11 bases, with 18 bases between. The CDR3 has 12 amino acids. The V gene's germline CDR1 is DFQATT and CDR2 SNEGSKA (reference sequence). The CDR3 DNA reads TGCAGTGCTCTCCCCCCCACAGATACGCAGTACTTC. This encodes CSALPPTDTQYF.

The chain combines TRBV20-1 with TRBJ1-5, with TRBD1 identical over 8 bases. This CDR3 has 13 amino acids. After removal of 6 bases from V and 4 bases from J, the junction contained 5 bases not matched to a gene. From germline, CDR1 is DFQATT and CDR2 SNEGSKA (reference sequence). The CDR3 sequence is CSARDRPNQPQHF. The CDR3 DNA sequence: TGCAGTGCACGGGACAGGCCGAATCAGCCCCAGCATTTT.

This chain uses TRBV24-1 with TRBJ1-2; 7 positions match TRBD1. Germline CDR1 is KGHDR and CDR2 is SFDVKD. Trimming at V came to 4 bases and at J to 5 bases, leaving 12 bases not matched to a gene. The CDR3 runs 16 residues. DNA of the CDR3: TGTGCCACCAGTGAGACAGGGCGGGACTCTACTTATGGCTACACCTTC. Protein: CATSETGRDSTYGYTF.

This clonotype occurred a few times. V gene TRBV18 combines with J gene TRBJ2-7; no firm D call. V was clipped by 2 bases and J by 6 bases, with 8 bases between them. The CDR3 spans 12 residues. CDR1 and CDR2 from the germline V gene are KGHSH and LQKENI. In DNA form, the CDR3 reads TGTGCCAGCTCACCAGGAGCTCTCGAGCAGTACTTC. Protein sequence: CASSPGALEQYF. Full variable domain (outside the CDR3, taken from reference TRBV18 and TRBJ2-7): NAGVMQNPRHLVRRRGQEARLRCSPMKGHSHVYWYRQLPEEGLKFMVYLQKENIIDESGMPKERFSAEFPKEGPSILRIQQVVRGDSAAYFCASSPGALEQYFGPGTRLTVT.

About this clonotype itself: Given a much more abundant clone one base away, this may be a read error. This chain uses TRBV7-9 with TRBJ2-7, with D perhaps TRBD1 (6 bases). The CDR3 is 13 amino acids. From germline, CDR1 is SEHNR and CDR2 FQNEAQ (reference sequence). CDR3 DNA sequence: TGTGCCAGCAGCTCAAGGACAGCCTACGGGCAGTACTTC. Protein: CASSSRTAYGQYF.

This clonotype was seen repeatedly, ten times or more. The chain is built from TRBV10-3 and TRBJ1-5; D unresolved. The CDR3 has 14 amino acids. Trimming cost V 6 bases and J 8 bases, with 17 bases left between them. Germline CDR1 and CDR2: ENHRY and SYGVKD. The CDR3 DNA reads TGTGCCATCAGGAGTGATTACCGGAACGAGCCCCAGCATTTT. Translated, it gives CAIRSDYRNEPQHF.

This clonotype was seen a few times. The genes are TRBV7-9 and TRBJ1-2; 7 bases line up with TRBD1. CDR3 length: 20 amino acids. Germline CDR1 and CDR2: SEHNR and FQNEAQ (reference sequence). V shed 3 bases, J shed 4 bases, and the junction held 23 bases outside the gene matches. Written as DNA, the CDR3 is TGTGCCAGCAGCTTGGAAATTCGGAGGAGAGGGACAGAGAGTCTCTATGGCTACACCTTC. Protein: CASSLEIRRRGTESLYGYTF.

The sample holds a few counts of this clonotype. V usage is TRBV12-3 or TRBV12-4 and J usage is TRBJ1-1; no clear D gene. Deletions cut 6 bases from V and 5 bases from J, with 19 bases between. The CDR3 spans 15 residues. The CDR3 loop is CASSLGISGNTEAFF. The CDR3 nucleotides are TGTGCCAGCAGCTTGGGTATATCGGGGAATACTGAAGCTTTCTTT.

This clonotype was recorded at least ten times. V is TRBV7-2 and J is TRBJ2-2; 12 bases match TRBD2. Germline loops: CDR1 SGHTA, CDR2 FQGNSA. Losses at the gene ends were 4 bases for V and 6 bases for J; bases not matched to a gene: 9. This CDR3 spans 17 amino acids. CDR3 region: CASSWKTSGRTAGELFF. The CDR3 DNA sequence: TGTGCCAGCAGCTGGAAGACTAGCGGGAGAACGGCCGGGGAGCTGTTTTTT.

This clonotype showed up many times. The J gene is TRBJ1-1, the V gene TRBV25-1; D is possibly TRBD1 (6 bases). Trimming cost V 8 bases and J 4 bases, with 11 bases left between them. Germline lookup yields CDR1 MGHDK and CDR2 SYGVNS. The CDR3 spans 12 residues. This chain's CDR3 is CASGGLGTEAFF. The CDR3 DNA reads as TGTGCCAGCGGGGGGCTGGGCACTGAAGCTTTCTTT.

In its sample, this clonotype was seen many times. The rearrangement uses TRBV7-9 and TRBJ1-1; maybe TRBD1 (5 bases). From germline, CDR1 is SEHNR and CDR2 FQNEAQ (reference sequence). The CDR3 is 15 residues long. V was cut by 2 bases and J by 0 bases, with 10 bases left in between. DNA for the CDR3: TGTGCCAGCAGCTTACTGACAGAACTGAACACTGAAGCTTTCTTT. Translating it yields CASSLLTELNTEAFF.

The chain has TRBV5-1 and TRBJ2-3, with D tentatively TRBD1 (5 bases). This CDR3 comprises 15 residues. The V gene's germline CDR1 is SGHRS and CDR2 YFSETQ. V lost 4 bases, J lost 1 base, and 13 bases lay in between. In DNA form, the CDR3 reads TGCGCCAGCAGCCTGGAAGACAGTCGCACAGATACGCAGTATTTT. It translates to CASSLEDSRTDTQYF.

This sequence joins TRBV20-1 and TRBJ2-7; D gene ambiguous. The V gene's germline CDR1 is DFQATT and CDR2 SNEGSKA (reference sequence). The CDR3 covers 11 residues. Between the trimmed V and J ends, which lost 3 bases and 3 bases, there was a span of 6 bases. The CDR3 protein is CSARTRYEQYF. For the CDR3, the DNA is TGCAGTGCTAGGACCCGCTACGAGCAGTACTTC.

The rearrangement joins TRBV5-1 to TRBJ2-2; D perhaps matches TRBD1 (6 bases). Deletions cut 1 base from V and 5 bases from J, with 15 bases between. The CDR3 totals 16 residues. The germline V gene encodes CDR1 SGHRS and CDR2 YFSETQ. The CDR3, as DNA: TGCGCCAGCAGCTTGCGATCGGGACAATTGACCGGGGAGCTGTTTTTT. Translating gives CASSLRSGQLTGELFF.

This clonotype was recorded at least ten times. CDR3 bases: TGTGCCAGCAGCTCTCTCAGGAGCACTGAAGCTTTCTTT. It encodes CASSSLRSTEAFF. The chain combines TRBV7-2 with TRBJ1-1; D is uncertain. Germline-derived CDR1 and CDR2 are SGHTA and FQGNSA. CDR3 length: 13 amino acids. Trimming shortened V by 4 bases and J by 4 bases, and 10 bases separated the two germline ends.

The chain uses TRBV19 and TRBJ1-1, with D possibly matching TRBD1 (6 bases). There are 15 residues in the CDR3. The germline CDR1 and CDR2 sequences are LNHDA and SQIVND (reference sequence). Trimming stripped 5 bases from V and 4 bases from J, with 17 bases between. For the CDR3, the DNA is TGTGCCAGTAGTCCCGCCGGGACACTGAGCACTGAAGCTTTCTTT. This translates into CASSPAGTLSTEAFF.

The chain employs TRBV7-9 and TRBJ1-3; the D gene is possibly TRBD1 (6 bases). Germline V gene sequence: CDR1 SEHNR, CDR2 FQNEAQ (reference sequence). CDR3 length: 18 residues. The V gene lost 7 bases and the J gene lost 0 bases, with 22 bases spanning the gap. CDR3 sequence reads: CASTRGAGGYPSGNTIYF. The DNA for the CDR3 is TGTGCCAGCACAAGGGGGGCTGGGGGATACCCCTCTGGAAACACCATATATTTT.

This chain uses TRBV6-2 or TRBV6-3 with TRBJ1-2; D is uncertain. The CDR3 sequence is 13 residues long. The V gene lost 3 bases and the J gene lost 8 bases, with 13 bases spanning the gap. Germline assignment: CDR1 MNHEY and CDR2 SVGEGT. CDR3 region: CASSYVRPGGYTF. CDR3 coding DNA: TGTGCCAGCAGTTATGTCCGGCCTGGGGGCTACACCTTC.